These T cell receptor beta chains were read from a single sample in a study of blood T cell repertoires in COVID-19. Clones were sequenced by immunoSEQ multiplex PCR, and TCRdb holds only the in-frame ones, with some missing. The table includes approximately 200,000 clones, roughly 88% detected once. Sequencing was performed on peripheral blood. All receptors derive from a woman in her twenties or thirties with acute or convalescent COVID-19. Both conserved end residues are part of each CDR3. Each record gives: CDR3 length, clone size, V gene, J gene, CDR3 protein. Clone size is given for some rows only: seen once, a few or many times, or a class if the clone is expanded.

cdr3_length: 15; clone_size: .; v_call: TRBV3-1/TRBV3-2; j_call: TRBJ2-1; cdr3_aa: CASSQTSGRYNEQFF
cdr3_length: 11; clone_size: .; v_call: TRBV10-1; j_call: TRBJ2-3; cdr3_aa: CASSYGDTQYF
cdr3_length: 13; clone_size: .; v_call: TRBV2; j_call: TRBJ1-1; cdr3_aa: CASSVSGGNEAFF
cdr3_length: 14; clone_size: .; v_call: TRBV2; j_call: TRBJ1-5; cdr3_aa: CASSEQGVYQPQHF
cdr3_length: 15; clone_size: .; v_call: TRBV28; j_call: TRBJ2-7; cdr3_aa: CASMRRGRASYEQYF
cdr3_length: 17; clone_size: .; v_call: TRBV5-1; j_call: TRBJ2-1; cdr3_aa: CASSLAGGLAGYNEQFF
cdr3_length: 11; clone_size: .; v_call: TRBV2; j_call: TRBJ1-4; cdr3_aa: CASSTGEKLFF
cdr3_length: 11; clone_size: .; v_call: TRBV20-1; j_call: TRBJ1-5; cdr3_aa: CSARPGTGRHF
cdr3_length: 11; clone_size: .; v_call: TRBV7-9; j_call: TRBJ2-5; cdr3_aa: CASSFGETQYF
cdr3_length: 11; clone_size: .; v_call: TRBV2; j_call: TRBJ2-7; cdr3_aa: CASGRENEQYF
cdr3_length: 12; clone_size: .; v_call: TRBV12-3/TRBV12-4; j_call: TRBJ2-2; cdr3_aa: CASSFGTGELFF
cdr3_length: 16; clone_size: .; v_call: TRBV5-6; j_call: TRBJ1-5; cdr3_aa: CASSSRLRGEDQPQHF
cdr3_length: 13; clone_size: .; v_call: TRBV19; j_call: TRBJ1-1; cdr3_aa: CAASSRFDTEAFF
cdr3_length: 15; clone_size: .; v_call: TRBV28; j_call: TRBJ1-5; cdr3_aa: CASSPMTGIDQPQHF
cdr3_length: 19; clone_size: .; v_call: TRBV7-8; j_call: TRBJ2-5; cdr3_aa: CASSLPSGTSGSGQETQYF
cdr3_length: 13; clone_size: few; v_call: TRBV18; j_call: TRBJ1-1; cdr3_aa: CASSPSGFTEAFF
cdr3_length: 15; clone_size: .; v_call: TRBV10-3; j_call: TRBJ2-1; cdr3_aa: CAISEGLAGYNEQFF
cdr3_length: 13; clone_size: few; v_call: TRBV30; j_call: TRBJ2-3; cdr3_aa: CAWSYGRLDTQYF
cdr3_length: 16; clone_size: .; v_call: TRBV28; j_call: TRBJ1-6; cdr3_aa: CASSPTGQYYNSPLHF
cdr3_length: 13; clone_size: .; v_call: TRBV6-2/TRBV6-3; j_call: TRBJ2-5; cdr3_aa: CASSRGNRETQYF
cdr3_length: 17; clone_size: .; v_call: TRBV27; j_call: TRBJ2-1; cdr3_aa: CASSLSPARASPYEQFF
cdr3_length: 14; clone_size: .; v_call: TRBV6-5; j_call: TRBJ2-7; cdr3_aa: CASSSRAGVYEQYF
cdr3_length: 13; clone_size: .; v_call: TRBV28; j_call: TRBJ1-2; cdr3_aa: CASQGGFLLGYTF
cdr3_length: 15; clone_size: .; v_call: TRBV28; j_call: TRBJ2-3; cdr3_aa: CASSFGTSVGDTQYF
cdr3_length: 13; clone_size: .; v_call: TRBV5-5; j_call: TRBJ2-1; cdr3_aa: CASSLTVHHEQFF
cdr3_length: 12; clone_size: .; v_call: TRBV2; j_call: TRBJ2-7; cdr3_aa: CASSGRIYEQYF
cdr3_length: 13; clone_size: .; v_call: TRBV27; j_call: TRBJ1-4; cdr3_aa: CASSKGAGEKLFF
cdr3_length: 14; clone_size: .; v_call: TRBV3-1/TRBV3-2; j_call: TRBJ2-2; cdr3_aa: CASTPGLAGGELFF